This TCR beta chain came from a study of T cells in Graves' hyperthyroidism and ophthalmopathy. Study-wide context: Peripheral blood was taken when the disease was first diagnosed, before any treatment began.

Researchers took RNA transcripts and amplified the TCR beta CDR3 regions from them. Carried out on the TCR CDR3, a first-round RT-PCR used the HTBI primer set. TCRdb ran MiXCR on the multiplex PCR reads and lists one entry per CDR3 protein. The table records about 600,000 distinct CDR3 sequences, 12% to 15% of them present only once. Every diagnosis used clinical symptoms, serum thyroxine and TRAb, thyroid ultrasound and orbital computed tomography. Study-wide results and limits: Stable hyperthyroidism and ophthalmopathy were separated using 13 V-J signatures. Most thyroid clonotypes expanded above 0.001 were also detected in blood.

The CDR3 runs 13 residues. Germline CDR1 and CDR2: SGHAT and FQNNGV. The V gene lost 0 bases and the J gene lost 5 bases, with 8 bases spanning the gap. This clonotype has a count of ten or more. Its antigen is not known. What was sequenced was blood. This sequence originates from a woman younger than 35 with Graves' ophthalmopathy. The rearrangement links TRBV11-2 to TRBJ2-7; D unresolved. The CDR3 reads CASSLDYSDEQYF. CDR3 nucleotides: TGTGCCAGCAGCTTAGACTACAGCGACGAGCAGTACTTC.